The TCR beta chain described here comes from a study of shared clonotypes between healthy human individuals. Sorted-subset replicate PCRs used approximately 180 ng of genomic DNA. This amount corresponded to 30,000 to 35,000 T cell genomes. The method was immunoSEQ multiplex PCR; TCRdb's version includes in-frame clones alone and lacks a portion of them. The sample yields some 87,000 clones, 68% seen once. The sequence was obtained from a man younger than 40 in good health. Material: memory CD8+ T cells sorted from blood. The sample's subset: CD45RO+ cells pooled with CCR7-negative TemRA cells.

CDR3 amino acids: CASSPKPGQGTDTQYF. CDR3 coding DNA: TGTGCCAGCAGCCCCAAGCCGGGACAGGGCACAGATACGCAGTATTTT. This chain uses TRBV7-9 with TRBJ2-3; 8 bases are a match to TRBD1. The CDR3 spans 16 residues. Germline CDR1 and CDR2: SEHNR and FQNEAQ (reference sequence). The V segment lost 5 bases and the J segment 1 base; nucleotides outside the gene matches: 8. The complete variable domain, with remaining parts taken from reference TRBV7-9 and TRBJ2-3, reads DTGVSQNPRHKITKRGQNVTFRCDPISEHNRLYWYRQTLGQGPEFLTYFQNEAQLEKSRLLSDRFSAERPKGSFSTLEIQRTEQGDSAMYLCASSPKPGQGTDTQYFGPGTRLTVL.